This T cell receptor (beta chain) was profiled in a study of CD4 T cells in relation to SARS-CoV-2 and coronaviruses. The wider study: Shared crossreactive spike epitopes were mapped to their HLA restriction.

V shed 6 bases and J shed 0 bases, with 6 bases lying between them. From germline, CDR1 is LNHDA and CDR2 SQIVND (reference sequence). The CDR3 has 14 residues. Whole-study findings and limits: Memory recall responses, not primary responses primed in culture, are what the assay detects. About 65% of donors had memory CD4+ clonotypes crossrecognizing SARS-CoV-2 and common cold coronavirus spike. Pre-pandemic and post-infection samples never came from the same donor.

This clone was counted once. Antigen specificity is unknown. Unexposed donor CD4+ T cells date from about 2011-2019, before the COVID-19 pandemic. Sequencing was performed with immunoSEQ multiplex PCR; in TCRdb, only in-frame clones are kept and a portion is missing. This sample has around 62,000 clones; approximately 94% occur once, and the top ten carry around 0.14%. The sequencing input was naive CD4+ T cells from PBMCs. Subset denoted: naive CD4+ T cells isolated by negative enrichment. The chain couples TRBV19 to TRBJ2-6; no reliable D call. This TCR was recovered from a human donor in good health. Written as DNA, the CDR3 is TGTGCCAGTAGCCCGAACTCTGGGGCCAACGTCCTGACTTTC. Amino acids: CASSPNSGANVLTF.